Sequencing of this T cell receptor (beta chain) was carried out in a study of cytomegalovirus exposure and HLA in healthy donors. In regard to this clone: Its target is unknown.

Study results and limitations: The investigators catalogued about 170 TCR beta chains as cytomegalovirus-associated. Serostatus for CMV was the only available immune exposure information. When presence/absence was analysed, sequencing depth was taken to be roughly uniform across donors. Some V segments (TRBV6-2 and TRBV6-3 among them) were excluded as indistinguishable.

Trimming removed 1 base from V and 1 base from J; junction bases left unmatched: 4. This CDR3 spans 15 amino acids. The germline gives CDR1 SGHTA, CDR2 FQGNSA. Primers included in the PCR were 60 Vbeta and 13 Jbeta primers. The data were produced by immunoSEQ multiplex PCR, yet TCRdb's version contains in-frame clones alone and is incomplete. Of some 110,000 clones detected, roughly 74% appear once; the ten largest clones hold 2.5%. This receptor was obtained from a man in his forties or fifties in good health and CMV-seronegative. The chain uses TRBV7-2 and TRBJ2-7; 7 bases match TRBD2. Sample: PBMCs. This CDR3 reads CASSLDGGGSYEQYF. The CDR3 DNA reads TGTGCCAGCAGCTTAGACGGCGGGGGATCCTACGAGCAGTACTTC.